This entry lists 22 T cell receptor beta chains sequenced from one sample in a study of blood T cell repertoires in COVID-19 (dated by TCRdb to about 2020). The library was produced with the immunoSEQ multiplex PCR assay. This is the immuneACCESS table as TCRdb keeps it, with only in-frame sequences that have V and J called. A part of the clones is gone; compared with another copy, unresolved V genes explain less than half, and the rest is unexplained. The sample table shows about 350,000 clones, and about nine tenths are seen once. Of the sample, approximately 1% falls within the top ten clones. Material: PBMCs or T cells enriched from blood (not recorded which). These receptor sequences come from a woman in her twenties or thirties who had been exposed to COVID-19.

In DNA, the CDR3 is TGTGCCAGCAGACTGGACAGGGGCTCTGGAAACACCATATATTTT. Its translation: CASRLDRGSGNTIYF. The rearrangement joins TRBV28 to TRBJ1-3; 9 bases match TRBD1. The CDR3 contains 15 residues. V was clipped by 6 bases and J by 0 bases; unmatched bases: 3. The germline gives CDR1 MDHEN, CDR2 SYDVKM.

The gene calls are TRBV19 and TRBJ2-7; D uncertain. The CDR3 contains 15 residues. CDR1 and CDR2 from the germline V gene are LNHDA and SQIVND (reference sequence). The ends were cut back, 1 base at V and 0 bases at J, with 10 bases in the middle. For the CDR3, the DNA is TGTGCCAGTAGTATAGGGGCGACATACTCCTACGAGCAGTACTTC. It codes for CASSIGATYSYEQYF.

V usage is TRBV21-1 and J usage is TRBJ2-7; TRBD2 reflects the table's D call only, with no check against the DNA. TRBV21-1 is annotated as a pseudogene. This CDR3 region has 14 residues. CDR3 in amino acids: CASSVSGLSYEQYF. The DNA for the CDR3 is TGTGCCAGCAGCGTCTCGGGACTCTCCTACGAGCAGTACTTC.

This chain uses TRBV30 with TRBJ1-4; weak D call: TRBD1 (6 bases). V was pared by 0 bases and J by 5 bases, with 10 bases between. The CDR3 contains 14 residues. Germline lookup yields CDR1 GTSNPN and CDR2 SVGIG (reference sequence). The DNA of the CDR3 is TGTGCCTGGAGTGTTGTACAGGGAAATGAAAAACTGTTTTTT. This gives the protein CAWSVVQGNEKLFF.

The CDR3 region has the DNA TGTGCCAGTAGCCCCGGGGTCTCCTATAATTCACCCCTCCACTTT. It yields the protein CASSPGVSYNSPLHF. The V and J genes are TRBV19 and TRBJ1-6; no clear D gene. V dropped 6 bases and J dropped 0 bases, with 9 bases sitting between them. The CDR3 runs to 15 residues. CDR1 and CDR2 (germline): LNHDA, SQIVND (reference sequence).

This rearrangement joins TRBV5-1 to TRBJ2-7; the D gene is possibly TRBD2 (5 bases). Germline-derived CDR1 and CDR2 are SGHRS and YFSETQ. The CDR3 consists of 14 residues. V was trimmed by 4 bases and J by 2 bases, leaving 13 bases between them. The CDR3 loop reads CASSSGRAAYEQYF. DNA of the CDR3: TGCGCCAGCAGCAGCGGTAGGGCCGCCTACGAGCAGTACTTC.

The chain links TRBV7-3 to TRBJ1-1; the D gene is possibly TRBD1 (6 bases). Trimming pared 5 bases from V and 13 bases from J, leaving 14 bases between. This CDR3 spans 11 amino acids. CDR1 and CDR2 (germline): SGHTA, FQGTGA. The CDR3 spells CASSNGYRVFF. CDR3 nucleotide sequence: TGTGCCAGCAGCAACGGCTACAGGGTTTTCTTT.

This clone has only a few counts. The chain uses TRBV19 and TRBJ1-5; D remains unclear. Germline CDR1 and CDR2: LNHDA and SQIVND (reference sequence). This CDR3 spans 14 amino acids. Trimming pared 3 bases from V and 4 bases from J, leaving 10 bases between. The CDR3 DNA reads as TGTGCCAGTAGTATCTTTGCCAGAAATCAGCCCCAGCATTTT. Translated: CASSIFARNQPQHF.

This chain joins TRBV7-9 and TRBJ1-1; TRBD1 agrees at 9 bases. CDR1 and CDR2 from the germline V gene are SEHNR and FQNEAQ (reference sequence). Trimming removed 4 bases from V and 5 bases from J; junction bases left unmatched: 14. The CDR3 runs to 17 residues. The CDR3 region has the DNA TGTGCCAGCAGCTCGGATTTACAGGGGGCATGGTATACTGAAGCTTTCTTT. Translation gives CASSSDLQGAWYTEAFF.

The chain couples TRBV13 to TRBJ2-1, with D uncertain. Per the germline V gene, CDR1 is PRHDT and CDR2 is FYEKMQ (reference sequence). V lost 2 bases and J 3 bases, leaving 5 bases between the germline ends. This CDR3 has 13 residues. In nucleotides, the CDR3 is TGTGCCAGCAGCTTATTAGACTACAATGAGCAGTTCTTC. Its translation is CASSLLDYNEQFF.

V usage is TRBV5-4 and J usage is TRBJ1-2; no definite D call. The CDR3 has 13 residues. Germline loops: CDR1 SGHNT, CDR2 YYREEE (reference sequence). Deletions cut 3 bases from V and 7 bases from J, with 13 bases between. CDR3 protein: CASSSGREVGYTF. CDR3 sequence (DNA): TGTGCCAGCAGCTCCGGACGGGAAGTTGGCTACACCTTC.

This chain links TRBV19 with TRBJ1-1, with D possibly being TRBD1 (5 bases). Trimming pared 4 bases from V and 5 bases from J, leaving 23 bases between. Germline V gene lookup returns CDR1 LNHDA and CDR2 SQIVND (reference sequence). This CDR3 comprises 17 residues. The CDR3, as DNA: TGTGCCAGTAGTACCCCCCCTTATCCAGGGTCCGTAACTGAAGCTTTCTTT. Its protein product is CASSTPPYPGSVTEAFF.

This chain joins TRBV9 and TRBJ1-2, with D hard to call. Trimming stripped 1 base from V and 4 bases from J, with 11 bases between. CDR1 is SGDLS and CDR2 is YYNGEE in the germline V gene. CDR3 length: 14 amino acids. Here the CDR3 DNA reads TGTGCCAGCAGCGTAAGTCAGTCAAGCTATGGCTACACCTTC. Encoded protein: CASSVSQSSYGYTF. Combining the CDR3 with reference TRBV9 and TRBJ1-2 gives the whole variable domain DSGVTQTPKHLITATGQRVTLRCSPRSGDLSVYWYQQSLDQGLQFLIQYYNGEERAKGNILERFSAQQFPDLHSELNLSSLELGDSALYFCASSVSQSSYGYTFGSGTRLTVV.

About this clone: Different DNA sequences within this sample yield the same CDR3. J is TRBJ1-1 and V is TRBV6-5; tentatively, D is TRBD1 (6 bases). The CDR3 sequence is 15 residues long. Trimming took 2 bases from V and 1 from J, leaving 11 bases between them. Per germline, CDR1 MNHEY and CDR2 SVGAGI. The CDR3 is CASSYSRGPNTEAFF. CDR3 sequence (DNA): TGTGCCAGCAGTTACAGCAGGGGCCCGAACACTGAAGCTTTCTTT.

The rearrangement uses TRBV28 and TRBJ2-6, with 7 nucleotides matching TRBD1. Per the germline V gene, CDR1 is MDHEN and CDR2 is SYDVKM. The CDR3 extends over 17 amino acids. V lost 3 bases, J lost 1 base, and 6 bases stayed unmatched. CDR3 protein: CASSFDRVLSGANVLTF. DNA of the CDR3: TGTGCCAGCAGTTTTGACAGGGTTTTATCTGGGGCCAACGTCCTGACTTTC.

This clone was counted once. Here the CDR3 DNA reads TGTGCCAGCAGCTTAGTATCCGGGATCTTCTCCTACGAGCAGTACTTC. Translated, it gives CASSLVSGIFSYEQYF. The V and J genes are TRBV5-6 and TRBJ2-7; a possible D gene is TRBD2 (5 bases). Germline V gene sequence: CDR1 SGHDT, CDR2 YYEEEE. The CDR3 contains 16 residues. V lost 2 bases and J lost 0, with 15 bases in between.

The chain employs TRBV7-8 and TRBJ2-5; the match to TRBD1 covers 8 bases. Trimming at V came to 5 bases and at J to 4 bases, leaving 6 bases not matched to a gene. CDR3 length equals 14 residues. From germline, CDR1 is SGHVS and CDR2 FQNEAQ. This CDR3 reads CASSQAGGRETQYF. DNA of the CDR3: TGTGCCAGCAGCCAAGCAGGGGGCCGAGAGACCCAGTACTTC.

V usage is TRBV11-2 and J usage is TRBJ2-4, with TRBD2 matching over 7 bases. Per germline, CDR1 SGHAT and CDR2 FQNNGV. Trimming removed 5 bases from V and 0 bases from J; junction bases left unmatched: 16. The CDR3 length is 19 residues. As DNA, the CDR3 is TGTGCCAGCAGCCAGCTCCCCGGGACTACCAACCTAGCCAAAAACATTCAGTACTTC. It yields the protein CASSQLPGTTNLAKNIQYF. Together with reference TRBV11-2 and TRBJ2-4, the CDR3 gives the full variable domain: EAGVAQSPRYKIIEKRQSVAFWCNPISGHATLYWYQQILGQGPKLLIQFQNNGVVDDSQLPKDRFSAERLKGVDSTLKIQPAKLEDSAVYLCASSQLPGTTNLAKNIQYFGAGTRLSVL.

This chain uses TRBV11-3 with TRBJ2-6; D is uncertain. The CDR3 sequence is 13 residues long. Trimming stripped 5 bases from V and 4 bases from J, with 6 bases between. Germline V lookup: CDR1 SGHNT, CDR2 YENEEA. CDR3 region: CASSLNGANVLTF. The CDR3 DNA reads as TGTGCCAGCAGCCTAAACGGGGCCAACGTCCTGACTTTC. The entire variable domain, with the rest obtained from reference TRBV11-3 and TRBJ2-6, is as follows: EAGVVQSPRYKIIEKKQPVAFWCNPISGHNTLYWYLQNLGQGPELLIRYENEEAVDDSQLPKDRFSAERLKGVDSTLKIQPAELGDSAVYLCASSLNGANVLTFGAGSRLTVL.

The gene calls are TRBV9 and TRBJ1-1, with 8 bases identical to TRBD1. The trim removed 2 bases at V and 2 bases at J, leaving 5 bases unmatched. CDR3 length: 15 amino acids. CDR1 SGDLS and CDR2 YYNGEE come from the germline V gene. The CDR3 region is CASSVPTGANTEAFF. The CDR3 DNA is TGTGCCAGCAGCGTCCCGACAGGGGCCAACACTGAAGCTTTCTTT.

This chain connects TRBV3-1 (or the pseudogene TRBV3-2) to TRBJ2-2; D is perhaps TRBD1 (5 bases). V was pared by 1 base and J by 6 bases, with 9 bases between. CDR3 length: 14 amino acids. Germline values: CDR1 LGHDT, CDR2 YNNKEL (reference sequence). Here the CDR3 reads CASSQVPRAGELFF. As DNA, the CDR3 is TGTGCCAGCAGCCAAGTCCCCAGGGCCGGGGAGCTGTTTTTT.

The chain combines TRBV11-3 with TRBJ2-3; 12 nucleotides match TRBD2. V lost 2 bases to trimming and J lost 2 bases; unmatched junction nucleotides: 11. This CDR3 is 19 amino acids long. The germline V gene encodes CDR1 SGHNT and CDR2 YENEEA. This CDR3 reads CASSLNLAGGPRTTDTQYF. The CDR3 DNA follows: TGTGCCAGCAGCTTAAACCTAGCGGGAGGGCCCCGGACCACAGATACGCAGTATTTT.